The present T cell receptor (beta chain) was sequenced within a study of T cell responses to AZD1222 COVID-19 vaccine. This clone was seen once. The V gene lost 5 bases and the J gene lost 0 bases, with 13 bases spanning the gap. From germline, CDR1 is LNHDA and CDR2 SQIVND (reference sequence). There are 15 residues in the CDR3. Sequenced by immunoSEQ multiplex PCR; TCRdb stores in-frame clones only, minus some. The table lists around 150,000 clones, approximately 88% of them singletons. This material consisted of peripheral blood, taken on day 0 of MenACWY control vaccination. The sequence was collected from an adult in good health. This chain uses TRBV19 with TRBJ1-2; tentative D call: TRBD1 (6 bases). CDR3 loop: CASSFTGRSNYGYTF. The CDR3 nucleotides read TGTGCCAGTAGTTTTACAGGGCGCTCTAACTATGGCTACACCTTC.